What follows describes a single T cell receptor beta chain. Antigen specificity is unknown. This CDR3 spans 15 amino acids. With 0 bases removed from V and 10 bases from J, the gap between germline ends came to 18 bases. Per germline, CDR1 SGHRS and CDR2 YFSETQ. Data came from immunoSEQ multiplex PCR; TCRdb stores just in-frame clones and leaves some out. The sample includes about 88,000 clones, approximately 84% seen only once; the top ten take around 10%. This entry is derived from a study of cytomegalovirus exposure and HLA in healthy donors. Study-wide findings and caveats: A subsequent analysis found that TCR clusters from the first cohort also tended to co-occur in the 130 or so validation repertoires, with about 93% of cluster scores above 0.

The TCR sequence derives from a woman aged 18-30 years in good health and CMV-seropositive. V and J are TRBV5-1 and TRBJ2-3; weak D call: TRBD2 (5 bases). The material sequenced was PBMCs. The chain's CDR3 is CASSLEWLARGPQYF. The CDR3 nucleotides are TGCGCCAGCAGCTTGGAATGGCTAGCCCGAGGCCCGCAGTATTTT.